The next 11 T cell receptor beta chains were all read from a single sample in a study of OX40 agonist ivuxolimab in advanced cancers. Receptors were amplified or captured by the immunoSEQ multiplex PCR assay. Held by TCRdb, this immuneACCESS table contains in-frame sequences only and omits some clones. Under half of the omission traces to an unresolved V gene where checked; the cause of the rest is unknown. The sample table holds 50,000 to 55,000 clones, of which approximately 90% were seen once. Approximately 1.6% of the sample lies in the top ten. Sequencing was performed on CD4+ or CD8+ T cells sorted from blood, taken in a trial of the OX40 agonist ivuxolimab. The receptors derive from an adult with an advanced solid tumor such as melanoma, head and neck, liver or kidney cancer.

The DNA of the CDR3 is TGCGCCAGCAGCCCCGGGGGAGGAGATGAAAAACTGTTTTTT. Residues: CASSPGGGDEKLFF. The genes are TRBV5-1 and TRBJ1-4, with D possibly TRBD1 on 5 matching bases. Germline V gene data show CDR1 as SGHRS and CDR2 as YFSETQ. This CDR3 has 14 residues. Trimming removed 4 bases from V and 6 bases from J, with 13 bases in between.

CDR3 sequence reads: CASSLTGNSPLHF. CDR3 nucleotides: TGTGCCAGCAGCTTAACAGGGAATTCACCCCTCCACTTT. The rearrangement links TRBV7-3 to TRBJ1-6; unclear D gene. CDR3 size: 13 residues. The V end lost 0 bases, the J end lost 7 bases, and 4 bases lay between the germline ends. Germline values: CDR1 SGHTA, CDR2 FQGTGA.

The chain recombines TRBV29-1 with TRBJ1-2, with 8 bases aligning to TRBD1. The CDR3 contains 14 residues. After removal of 2 bases from V and 4 bases from J, the junction contained 6 bases not matched to a gene. Looked up from germline, CDR1 is SQVTM and CDR2 is ANQGSEA. CDR3 sequence: CSVELDRVGYGYTF. CDR3 DNA: TGCAGCGTTGAACTGGACAGGGTAGGCTATGGCTACACCTTC.

V usage is TRBV11-2 and J usage is TRBJ2-5; D unclear. The CDR3 is made up of 13 amino acids. In germline, CDR1 is SGHAT, CDR2 FQNNGV. V lost 2 bases to trimming and J lost 7 bases, with 11 bases between them. CDR3 DNA sequence: TGTGCCAGCAGCTTAACGCTATCGGGGACCCAGTACTTC. Translation: CASSLTLSGTQYF.

The rearrangement joins TRBV18 to TRBJ2-7; 7 bases align to TRBD2. Germline trimming cut 6 bases from V and 2 bases from J; bases unmatched to any gene: 4. The CDR3 has 13 residues. Germline V gene sequence: CDR1 KGHSH, CDR2 LQKENI. This CDR3 reads CASSSGATYEQYF. Written as DNA, the CDR3 is TGTGCCAGCTCCAGCGGGGCTACCTACGAGCAGTACTTC.

V usage is TRBV5-1 and J usage is TRBJ2-6; 9 nucleotides line up with TRBD1. Per germline, CDR1 SGHRS and CDR2 YFSETQ. The CDR3 runs 18 residues. V lost 0 bases and J lost 0; bases outside the gene matches: 4. The CDR3 is CASSLVGTGYSGANVLTF. CDR3 DNA: TGCGCCAGCAGCTTGGTAGGGACAGGGTACTCTGGGGCCAACGTCCTGACTTTC.

This chain links TRBV5-4 with TRBJ2-1, with 7 bases matching TRBD1. The germline CDR1 and CDR2 sequences are SGHNT and YYREEE (reference sequence). This CDR3 is 14 amino acids long. J lost 6 bases, V lost 3 bases, and 6 bases had no gene match. The CDR3 sequence is CASSWTGPLNEQFF. DNA of the CDR3: TGTGCCAGCAGCTGGACAGGACCCCTCAATGAGCAGTTCTTC.

The chain recombines TRBV27 with TRBJ2-1; 8 bases fit TRBD1. Germline CDR1 is MNHEY and CDR2 is SMNVEV (reference sequence). With 6 bases clipped from V and 8 bases from J, the junction kept 21 bases outside the gene matches. The CDR3 length is 18 residues. Here the CDR3 DNA reads TGTGCCAGCAGCCGCGGACAGGGTTTCTCGAGGATACACGATGAGCAGTTCTTC. Amino acid sequence: CASSRGQGFSRIHDEQFF.

The V and J genes are TRBV2 and TRBJ2-1; 7 bases fit TRBD2. Germline V lookup: CDR1 SNHLY, CDR2 FYNNEI. The CDR3 sequence is 14 residues long. V shed 3 bases and J 7 bases; nucleotides not matched to a gene: 6. This chain's CDR3 is CASSDRSGANEQFF. DNA for the CDR3: TGTGCCAGCAGTGATCGGAGCGGGGCGAATGAGCAGTTCTTC.

V usage is TRBV2 and J usage is TRBJ1-1; D not certain. Trimming left V 2 bases short and J 0 bases short, with 4 bases between. This CDR3 has 13 amino acids. Germline-derived CDR1 and CDR2 are SNHLY and FYNNEI. CDR3 DNA sequence: TGTGCCAGCAGTGAAAGGTTGAACACTGAAGCTTTCTTT. It is translated as CASSERLNTEAFF.

This sequence joins TRBV5-1 and TRBJ2-6, with D possibly matching TRBD2 (5 bases). The V gene lost 4 bases and the J gene lost 4 bases, with 12 bases spanning the gap. Germline lookup yields CDR1 SGHRS and CDR2 YFSETQ. The CDR3 consists of 15 residues. The CDR3: CASSNGVTGANVLTF. The CDR3 nucleotides are TGCGCCAGCAGCAACGGGGTTACCGGGGCCAACGTCCTGACTTTC.